Listed here is a single TCR beta chain. Its target is unknown. The sample is drawn from a study of cytomegalovirus exposure and HLA in healthy donors. Trimming stripped 0 bases from V and 1 base from J, with 10 bases between. Germline V gene lookup returns CDR1 SGHRS and CDR2 YFSETQ. The CDR3 is made up of 15 amino acids. General study findings and limits: Being productive about 87% or about 30% of the time was typical of most TCR beta V segments in an earlier analysis.

The PCR ran on 60 Vbeta and 13 Jbeta primers. Sequencing was performed with immunoSEQ multiplex PCR; in TCRdb, only in-frame clones are kept and a portion is missing. Of 130,000 to 150,000 clones in the sample, 78% were seen once. The chain combines TRBV5-1 with TRBJ1-1; D uncertain. The specimen sequenced was PBMCs. This receptor was identified in a male donor in good health and CMV-seronegative. The CDR3 spells CASSLASGKNTEAFF. The CDR3 DNA is TGCGCCAGCAGCTTGGCCTCAGGAAAGAACACTGAAGCTTTCTTT.